A selection of T cell receptor beta chains follows, all from one sample in a study of cytotoxic CD8 clonotypes in ibrutinib-treated CLL. TCRdb keeps only in-frame clones here, not all; method: immunoSEQ multiplex PCR. Of 140,000 to 150,000 clones detected, 70% to 80% appear once; the ten largest clones hold approximately 5.1%. Sequenced here: PBMCs, sampled after 24 months of ibrutinib treatment. The receptor source for this set is a human donor with chronic lymphocytic leukemia. CDR3s include the opening cysteine and the closing phenylalanine or tryptophan. The order of the fields is J gene, D gene, clone size, V gene, CDR3 protein, CDR3 DNA. A D gene is named only where the DNA matches it firmly. Clone size appears in some rows only: once, few, many, or a class for an expanded clone.

TRBJ2-1	NA	NA	TRBV7-6	CASSLGGTGNEQFF	TGTGCCAGCAGCTTAGGTGGGACGGGGAATGAGCAGTTCTTC
TRBJ2-2	TRBD2	few	TRBV5-1	CASVRTSGGTGELFF	TGCGCCAGCGTGAGGACTAGCGGAGGGACCGGGGAGCTGTTTTTT
TRBJ2-2	NA	NA	TRBV27	CAQTNTGELFF	TGTGCTCAGACGAACACCGGGGAGCTGTTTTTT
TRBJ1-4	NA	few	TRBV9	CASSAQGDPVKLFF	TGTGCCAGCAGCGCTCAGGGTGACCCGGTGAAACTGTTTTTT
TRBJ2-7	TRBD2	NA	TRBV7-9	CASTPGLAGGEQYF	TGTGCCAGCACCCCGGGACTAGCGGGGGGTGAGCAGTACTTC
TRBJ1-6	NA	NA	TRBV29-1	CSVEIGGRNSPLHF	TGCAGCGTTGAGATCGGGGGGCGAAATTCACCCCTCCACTTT
TRBJ2-2	NA	NA	TRBV9	CASSQGDGELFF	TGTGCCAGCTCCCAGGGCGACGGGGAGCTGTTTTTT
TRBJ1-4	NA	NA	TRBV7-6	CASSPWPRALRGKLFF	TGTGCCAGCAGCCCATGGCCGCGGGCACTCCGGGGAAAACTGTTTTTT
TRBJ2-1	NA	NA	TRBV5-1	CASWGYNEQFF	TGCGCCAGCTGGGGCTACAATGAGCAGTTCTTC
TRBJ2-1	NA	NA	TRBV5-1	CASSQTENNEQFF	TGCGCCAGCAGCCAGACAGAGAACAATGAGCAGTTCTTC
TRBJ2-7	TRBD2	few	TRBV10-1	CASSECGLAADF	TGCGCCAGCAGTGAGTGCGGACTAGCGGCGGATTTC
TRBJ2-3	NA	NA	TRBV10-2	CASWASPYTDTQYF	TGCGCCAGCTGGGCTAGCCCCTACACAGATACGCAGTATTTT
TRBJ2-7	TRBD2	NA	TRBV7-2	CASSLWGLAGGPGEQYF	TGTGCCAGCAGCTTATGGGGGCTAGCGGGAGGGCCTGGGGAGCAGTACTTC
TRBJ1-1	NA	NA	TRBV2	CASVGMNTEAFF	TGTGCCAGCGTGGGGATGAACACTGAAGCTTTCTTT
TRBJ2-2	NA	NA	TRBV30	CAWSRPADLTGELFF	TGTGCCTGGAGCCGCCCCGCGGACCTCACCGGGGAGCTGTTTTTT
TRBJ1-1	NA	NA	TRBV7-9	CASSNINTEAFF	TGTGCCAGCAGCAACATAAACACTGAAGCTTTCTTT
TRBJ2-7	TRBD1	NA	TRBV18	CASSTSIGTVYEQYF	TGTGCCAGCTCAACCAGCATCGGGACAGTCTACGAGCAGTACTTC
TRBJ2-7	NA	once	TRBV28	CASSQPPLVGEQYF	TGTGCCAGCAGCCAGCCTCCCCTTGTGGGCGAGCAGTACTTC
TRBJ1-3	NA	NA	TRBV19	CASSSWGTGNTIYF	TGTGCCAGTAGTAGTTGGGGGACCGGAAACACCATATATTTT
TRBJ1-2	NA	NA	TRBV27	CASSLGSSGGYTF	TGTGCCAGCAGTTTGGGGTCCTCAGGCGGCTACACCTTC
TRBJ1-6	TRBD1	NA	TRBV5-6	CASNNQGVFGNSPLHF	TGTGCCAGCAACAACCAGGGGGTCTTCGGCAATTCACCCCTCCACTTT
TRBJ2-5	NA	NA	TRBV7-9	CASSPRLGAETQYF	TGTGCCAGCAGCCCAAGGTTAGGGGCGGAGACCCAGTACTTC
TRBJ1-2	TRBD1	NA	TRBV6-1	CASSAGQDYGYTF	TGTGCCAGCAGTGCGGGACAGGACTATGGCTACACCTTC
TRBJ1-2	TRBD1	NA	TRBV30	CAWSATGEYGYTF	TGTGCCTGGAGTGCTACAGGGGAATATGGCTACACCTTC
TRBJ2-7	NA	NA	TRBV5-1	CASKGATGAYEQYF	TGCGCCAGCAAGGGGGCAACGGGGGCCTACGAGCAGTACTTC
TRBJ2-1	NA	few	TRBV10-3	CAIRAGLGNEQFF	TGTGCCATCAGGGCGGGGCTAGGGAATGAGCAGTTCTTC
TRBJ2-5	NA	NA	TRBV5-1	CASSLWETQYF	TGCGCCAGCAGCTTGTGGGAGACCCAGTACTTC
TRBJ1-1	NA	NA	TRBV2	CASSDIVGRAFF	TGTGCCAGCAGTGATATTGTCGGTCGAGCTTTCTTT
TRBJ2-4	TRBD1	once	TRBV5-8	CASSSTGAFAKNIQYF	TGTGCCAGCAGCTCCACAGGGGCCTTCGCCAAAAACATTCAGTACTTC
TRBJ2-1	NA	NA	TRBV19	CASSIAGSTIYNEQFF	TGTGCCAGTAGTATAGCAGGGAGTACCATTTACAATGAGCAGTTCTTC
TRBJ2-2	TRBD1	NA	TRBV5-5	CASRTGQGNTGELFF	TGTGCCAGCCGGACGGGACAGGGAAACACCGGGGAGCTGTTTTTT
TRBJ2-2	NA	once	TRBV5-1	CASSVGTGTGELFF	TGCGCCAGCAGCGTGGGGACGGGCACCGGGGAGCTGTTTTTT
TRBJ1-2	TRBD1	NA	TRBV6-1	CASSQGQRGF	TGTGCCAGCAGTCAGGGACAGAGGGGCTTC
TRBJ1-5	TRBD1	NA	TRBV7-2	CATRQGNGDQPQHF	TGTGCCACCAGACAGGGGAACGGGGATCAGCCCCAGCATTTT
TRBJ2-5	NA	NA	TRBV18	CASSPSSRGATQYF	TGTGCCAGCTCACCATCAAGCCGGGGCGCGACCCAGTACTTC
TRBJ2-7	TRBD2	NA	TRBV7-3	CASSPGGGGYEQYF	TGTGCCAGCAGCCCCGGGGGGGGCGGCTACGAGCAGTACTTC
TRBJ1-2	NA	NA	TRBV7-9	CASSDGAPRGYTF	TGTGCCAGCAGCGACGGGGCCCCTCGTGGCTACACCTTC
TRBJ1-2	NA	NA	TRBV29-1	CSVDVPQGPKNSYGYTF	TGCAGCGTTGATGTCCCGCAGGGCCCGAAAAATTCCTATGGCTACACCTTC
TRBJ1-5	NA	NA	TRBV5-4	CASSLEVGGSGNQPQHF	TGTGCCAGCAGCTTGGAGGTTGGCGGCTCGGGGAATCAGCCCCAGCATTTT
TRBJ2-7	TRBD1	once	TRBV28	CASSTPQGVYEQYF	TGTGCCAGCAGTACACCACAGGGGGTTTACGAGCAGTACTTC
TRBJ1-2	NA	NA	TRBV4-1	CASSQDLARNYGYTF	TGCGCCAGCAGCCAAGATCTCGCCAGGAACTATGGCTACACCTTC
TRBJ2-7	NA	NA	TRBV28	CASAGSSYEQYF	TGTGCCAGCGCGGGGAGCTCCTACGAGCAGTACTTC
TRBJ1-4	NA	few	TRBV30	CAWSVRGGLFF	TGTGCCTGGAGTGTTCGGGGGGGCTTGTTTTTT
TRBJ1-4	NA	NA	TRBV6-6	CASSPPGQGGEKLFF	TGTGCCAGCAGCCCCCCGGGGCAGGGCGGTGAAAAACTGTTTTTT
TRBJ2-5	TRBD2	few	TRBV5-1	CASSLGLAGGLYQETQYF	TGCGCCAGCAGCTTAGGACTAGCGGGGGGCCTGTACCAAGAGACCCAGTACTTC
TRBJ2-7	NA	NA	TRBV5-1	CASSFTGDSYEQYF	TGCGCCAGCAGCTTTACCGGGGACTCCTACGAGCAGTACTTC
TRBJ1-4	TRBD1	once	TRBV5-4	CASSLDGTGIANEKLFF	TGTGCCAGCAGCTTGGATGGGACAGGGATCGCTAATGAAAAACTGTTTTTT
TRBJ2-5	NA	NA	TRBV5-1	CASSLLPNQETQYF	TGCGCCAGCAGCTTGTTACCTAACCAAGAGACCCAGTACTTC
TRBJ2-2	NA	NA	TRBV9	CASSVAGGPGELFF	TGTGCCAGCAGCGTGGCAGGTGGCCCGGGGGAGCTGTTTTTT
TRBJ2-5	NA	NA	TRBV4-1	CASSQGQALETQYF	TGCGCCAGCAGCCAGGGACAAGCTTTGGAGACCCAGTACTTC
TRBJ1-5	NA	NA	TRBV6-5	CASSIRGFNQPQHF	TGTGCCAGCAGTATTCGGGGGTTCAATCAGCCCCAGCATTTT
TRBJ2-5	NA	NA	TRBV7-2	CASRRGETQYF	TGTGCCAGCAGACGTGGAGAGACCCAGTACTTC
TRBJ1-6	NA	few	TRBV4-3	CASSQAVNRDDSPLHF	TGCGCCAGCAGCCAAGCGGTGAACAGGGACGATTCACCCCTCCACTTT